The 15 T cell receptor beta chains reported below all come from one sample, sequenced in a study of blood T cells in healthy people across ages. Then a second PCR, running roughly 7 to 11 cycles, was carried out with a sample-barcoded 5' primer and a J-beta primer mix. MiXCR, applied by TCRdb to the 5' RACE reads, yields one record per CDR3 protein. The sample yields more than 1 million distinct CDR3 sequences, 45% seen once. Sequenced input: blood. These receptors originate from a woman in her sixties or seventies in good health.

In this sample, this clonotype turned up a few times. The chain combines TRBV20-1 with TRBJ2-5; TRBD2 matches 12 bases. There are 13 residues in the CDR3. Germline-derived CDR1 and CDR2 are DFQATT and SNEGSKA (reference sequence). With V trimmed by 4 bases and J by 11 bases, 8 bases remained unmatched. The CDR3 DNA reads TGCAGTGCTATGGCTAGCGGGAGGGTGGAGCAGTACTTC. Its protein product is CSAMASGRVEQYF.

V is TRBV7-9 and J is TRBJ2-3; perhaps TRBD1 as D (5 bases). The V gene's germline CDR1 is SEHNR and CDR2 FQNEAQ (reference sequence). With 4 bases removed from V and 4 bases from J, the gap between germline ends came to 21 bases. This CDR3 contains 17 residues. The CDR3 spells CASSSRPEQGDSDTQYF. CDR3 bases: TGTGCCAGCAGCTCCCGCCCCGAGCAGGGTGACTCAGATACGCAGTATTTT.

V is TRBV6-1 and J is TRBJ1-5, with TRBD1 matching 7 bases. The CDR3 spans 15 residues. CDR1 MNHNS and CDR2 SASEGT come from the germline V gene. V dropped 4 bases and J dropped 3; count of bases not matched to a gene: 6. CDR3 residues: CASSAETGPNQPQHF. The CDR3 DNA sequence: TGTGCCAGCAGTGCTGAGACAGGGCCCAATCAGCCCCAGCATTTT.

The chain uses TRBV5-1 and TRBJ2-1, with TRBD2 matching over 10 bases. V lost 2 bases, J lost 6 bases, and 11 bases stayed unmatched. This CDR3 is built from 17 residues. Germline V gene data show CDR1 as SGHRS and CDR2 as YFSETQ. CDR3 sequence: CASSFNQAGGGGNEQFF. CDR3 coding DNA: TGCGCCAGCAGCTTTAATCAAGCGGGAGGGGGTGGCAATGAGCAGTTCTTC.

The chain is built from TRBV5-1 and TRBJ2-5, with 8 bases aligning to TRBD1. The better agreement between TRBJ2-7 and the DNA end casts doubt on the J call. The germline V gene has CDR1 SGHRS and CDR2 YFSETQ. The CDR3 spans 15 residues. The CDR3 sequence: CASSLDGQGVHEQYF. DNA of the CDR3: TGCGCCAGCAGCTTGGACGGACAGGGTGTACACGAGCAGTACTTC.

V usage is TRBV9 and J usage is TRBJ2-5; 8 bases match TRBD1. In germline, CDR1 is SGDLS, CDR2 YYNGEE. The CDR3 contains 15 residues. J was trimmed by 0 bases and V by 7 bases; bases with no gene match: 8. CDR3 sequence: CASGAQTGDQETQYF. Written as DNA, the CDR3 is TGTGCCAGCGGCGCCCAGACAGGGGACCAAGAGACCCAGTACTTC.

This clonotype was seen more than once but under ten times. The chain is built from TRBV4-1 and TRBJ2-3, with TRBD1 matching 9 bases. Looked up from germline, CDR1 is MGHRA and CDR2 is YSYEKL. The CDR3 covers 15 residues. Trimming at V came to 4 bases and at J to 3 bases, leaving 5 bases not matched to a gene. CDR3 bases: TGCGCCAGCAGCCTACAGGGGGCGAGGACAGATACGCAGTATTTT. Residues: CASSLQGARTDTQYF.

This clonotype was seen more than once but under ten times. This chain links TRBV2 with TRBJ2-5; maybe TRBD1 (5 bases). This CDR3 is built from 14 residues. Germline V gives CDR1 SNHLY, CDR2 FYNNEI. V was cut by 6 bases and J by 3 bases, with 14 bases left in between. DNA of the CDR3: TGTGCCAGCAGACATACAGGAGAAAAAGAGACCCAGTACTTC. Its protein product is CASRHTGEKETQYF. Using reference TRBV2 and TRBJ2-5 for the parts outside the CDR3, the full variable domain is EPEVTQTPSHQVTQMGQEVILRCVPISNHLYFYWYRQILGQKVEFLVSFYNNEISEKSEIFDDQFSVERPDGSNFTLKIRSTKLEDSAMYFCASRHTGEKETQYFGPGTRLLVL.

V and J are TRBV5-5 and TRBJ2-7; D is perhaps TRBD1 (6 bases). Germline CDR1 SGHKS, CDR2 YYEKEE (reference sequence). The CDR3 spans 13 residues. The V and J ends lost 7 bases and 4 bases respectively, with 15 bases between them. DNA of the CDR3: TGTGCCAGCGGCCTGGGCAGGGGATACGAGCAGTACTTC. This sequence encodes CASGLGRGYEQYF.

In its sample, this clonotype was seen a few times. The genes are TRBV27 and TRBJ2-5; no reliable D call. The germline V gene has CDR1 MNHEY and CDR2 SMNVEV (reference sequence). This CDR3 contains 12 residues. With 5 bases removed from V and 11 bases from J, the gap between germline ends came to 15 bases. CDR3 sequence: CASSGLLGVQYF. Here the CDR3 DNA reads TGTGCCAGCAGTGGCCTTCTGGGTGTTCAGTACTTC.

The V and J genes are TRBV11-3 and TRBJ2-2; 8 bases align to TRBD1. From germline, CDR1 is SGHNT and CDR2 YENEEA. The CDR3 spans 18 residues. V shed 4 bases, J shed 3 bases, and the junction held 13 bases outside the gene matches. The CDR3 loop is CASSSSGLTGGYTGELFF. CDR3 DNA sequence: TGTGCCAGCAGCTCCTCCGGGCTCACAGGGGGGTACACCGGGGAGCTGTTTTTT.

V gene TRBV20-1 combines with J gene TRBJ2-3; 7 bases fit TRBD1. CDR1 is DFQATT and CDR2 is SNEGSKA in the germline V gene (reference sequence). V dropped 6 bases and J dropped 3; count of bases not matched to a gene: 6. The CDR3 has 13 amino acids. The CDR3 sequence: CSATGARTDTQYF. CDR3 bases: TGCAGTGCCACAGGGGCGCGGACAGATACGCAGTATTTT.

The CDR3 sequence: CASSVARGSSSYEQYF. The CDR3 nucleotides read TGTGCCAGCAGCGTAGCTCGGGGCTCGAGCTCCTACGAGCAGTACTTC. V usage is TRBV9 and J usage is TRBJ2-7; D may be TRBD1 or TRBD2 (5 bases each). Germline assignment: CDR1 SGDLS and CDR2 YYNGEE. This CDR3 is 16 amino acids long. V was cut by 0 bases and J by 0 bases, with 13 bases left in between.

For this clonotype: A much larger clone sits a single nucleotide away, making a read error possible. The rearrangement joins TRBV27 to TRBJ2-5; possibly TRBD1 or TRBD2 for D (5 bases each). The J call may be faulty, since TRBJ2-7 better matches the DNA end. Per the germline V gene, CDR1 is MNHEY and CDR2 is SMNVEV (reference sequence). This CDR3 is 13 amino acids long. CDR3 bases: TGTGCCAGCAGTGGATTGGGGGTCCACGAGCAGTACTTC. Translation gives CASSGLGVHEQYF.

This clonotype was observed once. The chain employs TRBV20-1 and TRBJ2-3; D assignment may be TRBD1 or TRBD2 (5 bases each). Per the germline V gene, CDR1 is DFQATT and CDR2 is SNEGSKA (reference sequence). Deletions cut 5 bases from V and 7 bases from J, with 22 bases between. The CDR3 is 15 residues long. CDR3 region: CSAPRSGTLENTQYF. CDR3 nucleotides: TGCAGTGCTCCTAGATCCGGGACCCTTGAGAATACGCAGTATTTT.